The T cell receptor beta chain under discussion was sequenced for a study of CXCR3-negative and CXCR3-positive naive CD8 T cells. General study findings and limits: Comparison of naive cells showed more hydrophobic TRB CDR3s in CXCR3-positive than in CXCR3-negative naive cells. Both naive subsets had comparably high diversity; memory CD8+ cells much lower. Partly lower CXCR3 expression followed cryopreservation, and most assays relied on fresh PBMCs. Naive CXCR3-negative cells resembled naive CXCR3-positive cells in TRBV-TRBJ usage; memory cells differed.

Triplicates of 300,000 or so cells were sorted from each CD8+ T cell subset. Details on this clonotype: What it recognizes is unknown.

Via 5' RACE with UMI labels, TRB cDNA libraries were prepared. TCRdb re-called the 5' RACE reads; every CDR3 protein appears as one record, without DNA. Its clone listing holds some 150,000 distinct CDR3 sequences. The sample consisted of naive CXCR3+ CD8+ T cells from blood. Subset meaning: CD45RO-CCR7+CD27+CD95- naive CD8+ T cells expressing CXCR3 (TNR3+). This sequence was found in a human donor in good health. Some clones in this sample may be carry-over from other donors' samples.

The CDR3 sequence: CASSRLPGGTEAFF. The V and J genes are TRBV5-1 and TRBJ1-1; as DNA is missing, the TRBD1 call by TCRdb cannot be tested. Germline CDR1 and CDR2: SGHRS and YFSETQ. The CDR3 has 14 amino acids.